The 23 T cell receptor beta chains below come from one sample, sequenced in a study of identical twins. Each CDR3 protein gets one entry after TCRdb re-called the 5' RACE reads with MiXCR. Here the sample spans 240,000 or so distinct CDR3 sequences, approximately 7% being singletons. The same sample was also studied in work on yellow fever vaccine responses in identical twins.

Sequenced: memory (CD45RO+) T cells sorted from blood. These TCRs come from a woman aged 18-29 years in good health.

This clonotype was seen only a few times. This chain connects TRBV6-6 to TRBJ1-4; no firm D call. Trimming took 10 bases from V and 3 from J, leaving 12 bases between them. CDR1 and CDR2 from the germline V gene are MNHNY and SVGAGI (reference sequence). This CDR3 is 13 amino acids long. For the CDR3, the DNA is TGTGCCACCCGGAGGGCGGCTAATGAAAAACTGTTTTTT. Amino acid sequence: CATRRAANEKLFF.

This clonotype has a handful of counts. The chain joins TRBV3-1 to TRBJ1-5; 8 bases map to TRBD1. CDR3 length equals 15 residues. With 2 bases clipped from V and 5 bases from J, the junction kept 5 bases outside the gene matches. The V gene's germline CDR1 is LGHDT and CDR2 YNNKEL (reference sequence). The chain's CDR3 is CASSQLPGGDQPQHF. The CDR3, as DNA: TGTGCCAGCAGCCAACTACCAGGGGGCGATCAGCCCCAGCATTTT. The whole variable domain, remainder taken from reference TRBV3-1 and TRBJ1-5, is DTAVSQTPKYLVTQMGNDKSIKCEQNLGHDTMYWYKQDSKKFLKIMFSYNNKELIINETVPNRFSPKSPDKAHLNLHINSLELGDSAVYFCASSQLPGGDQPQHFGDGTRLSIL.

The chain carries TRBV20-1 and TRBJ2-1; D ambiguous. Per germline, CDR1 DFQATT and CDR2 SNEGSKA (reference sequence). V was clipped by 6 bases and J by 2 bases, with 11 bases between them. The CDR3 runs 13 residues. The CDR3 spells CSAPGRTYNEQFF. In nucleotides, the CDR3 is TGCAGTGCGCCCGGACGGACCTACAATGAGCAGTTCTTC.

A few counts support this clonotype. The chain carries TRBV28 and TRBJ2-1; 7 bases map to TRBD2. The V gene's germline CDR1 is MDHEN and CDR2 SYDVKM. The CDR3 length is 16 residues. V lost 8 bases, J lost 2 bases, and 12 bases stayed unmatched. The CDR3 sequence is CASSPPRLAAYNEQFF. CDR3 DNA: TGTGCCAGCTCCCCGCCGCGGCTAGCGGCCTACAATGAGCAGTTCTTC.

A few counts support this clonotype. The CDR3 here is CAISESVKGEQYF. CDR3 coding DNA: TGTGCCATCAGTGAGTCGGTGAAGGGGGAGCAGTACTTC. The J gene is TRBJ2-7, the V gene TRBV10-3; TRBD1 is a possible D gene (5 bases). The CDR3 spans 13 residues. V gave up 0 bases and J gave up 7 bases, with 10 bases separating them. Germline values: CDR1 ENHRY, CDR2 SYGVKD.

In its sample, this clonotype was seen many times. V is TRBV2 and J is TRBJ2-6; D gene unclear. V was pared by 5 bases and J by 1 base, with 6 bases between. Germline V gives CDR1 SNHLY, CDR2 FYNNEI. The length of the CDR3 is 14 residues. The CDR3 nucleotides read TGTGCCAGCAGTCTAGTTTCTGGGGCCAACGTCCTGACTTTC. It specifies CASSLVSGANVLTF.

The chain carries TRBV18 and TRBJ2-1, with 8 bases aligning to TRBD1. The CDR3 sequence is 22 residues long. Per germline, CDR1 KGHSH and CDR2 LQKENI. V shed 1 base, J shed 0 bases, and the junction held 20 bases outside the gene matches. The DNA for the CDR3 is TGTGCCAGCTCACCACTCCCTGGGCCCCCGGGACAGGAGCCGGGCTCCTACAATGAGCAGTTCTTC. This codes for CASSPLPGPPGQEPGSYNEQFF.

This clonotype was seen only a few times. The CDR3 nucleotides read TGTGCCATCAGTGAGGCTAGCGGAGGGGGCAATGAGCAGTTCTTC. This sequence encodes CAISEASGGGNEQFF. The chain uses TRBV10-3 and TRBJ2-1; a weak D match, TRBD2 (7 bases). Trimming stripped 2 bases from V and 6 bases from J, with 14 bases between. The CDR3 has 15 amino acids. CDR1 and CDR2 (germline): ENHRY, SYGVKD.

This clonotype was seen at least ten times. V and J are TRBV7-2 and TRBJ1-1; D ambiguous. Per germline, CDR1 SGHTA and CDR2 FQGNSA. Trimming shortened V by 5 bases and J by 1 base, and 11 bases separated the two germline ends. The CDR3 covers 14 residues. For the CDR3, the DNA is TGTGCCAGCAGCCCGTTTCTGGGGAACACTGAAGCTTTCTTT. It yields the protein CASSPFLGNTEAFF.

This clonotype was counted a few times. Written as DNA, the CDR3 is TGTGCCACCTCACGGCAGGGCCAGACTAACTATGGCTACACCTTC. This codes for CATSRQGQTNYGYTF. V usage is TRBV5-6 and J usage is TRBJ1-2; D is perhaps TRBD1 (5 bases). With 9 bases removed from V and 0 bases from J, the gap between germline ends came to 18 bases. CDR1 and CDR2 from the germline V gene are SGHDT and YYEEEE. The CDR3 loop spans 15 amino acids.

In this sample, this clonotype turned up many times. The V gene is TRBV6-5, the J gene TRBJ2-5; the D gene is possibly TRBD2 (5 bases). Germline lookup yields CDR1 MNHEY and CDR2 SVGAGI. The CDR3 is 13 amino acids. The V end lost 4 bases, the J end lost 3 bases, and 9 bases lay between the germline ends. CDR3 sequence (DNA): TGTGCCAGCAGTTTTACTAGAAAAGAGACCCAGTACTTC. Its protein product is CASSFTRKETQYF.

The chain is built from TRBV6-1 and TRBJ1-4; D is perhaps TRBD1 (5 bases). CDR3 length: 16 amino acids. Looked up from germline, CDR1 is MNHNS and CDR2 is SASEGT. Trimming removed 6 bases at V and 5 bases at J, with 19 bases between. CDR3 amino acids: CASRPRTGPYNEKLFF. The CDR3 DNA reads as TGTGCCAGCAGACCACGAACGGGACCGTACAATGAAAAACTGTTTTTT.

The rearrangement uses TRBV12-3 or TRBV12-4 and TRBJ1-3; 7 nucleotides line up with TRBD1. The CDR3 is made up of 13 amino acids. The V gene end was trimmed by 10 bases and the J gene end by 2 bases; junction bases not matched to a gene: 5. DNA for the CDR3: TGTGCCAATTCAGGGGGAACTGGAAACACCATATATTTT. It codes for CANSGGTGNTIYF.

This clonotype was seen a few times. A read error may account for a junction end that differs from germline. The CDR3 is CASSLAREAPLF. Here the CDR3 DNA reads TGTGCCAGCAGTTTAGCCAGGGAGGCTCCTCTTTTT. The rearrangement joins TRBV12-3 or TRBV12-4 to TRBJ2-3, with D perhaps matching TRBD2 (6 bases). This CDR3 spans 12 amino acids.

This clonotype appeared many times. This chain links TRBV5-1 with TRBJ2-1, with D perhaps matching TRBD1 or TRBD2 (5 bases each). V lost 7 bases to trimming and J lost 10 bases, with 24 bases between them. The CDR3 runs 15 residues. Germline loops: CDR1 SGHRS, CDR2 YFSETQ. The CDR3 sequence is CASGTGTDPFGEQFF. The CDR3 DNA reads TGCGCCAGCGGGACCGGGACGGACCCGTTTGGAGAGCAGTTCTTC.

This clonotype was seen many times. The CDR3 spells CASSQTGGGEAFF. The CDR3 DNA follows: TGTGCCAGCTCACAAACAGGAGGGGGCGAAGCTTTCTTT. The chain carries TRBV18 and TRBJ1-1; 7 bases agree with TRBD1. J was trimmed by 8 bases and V by 4 bases; bases with no gene match: 7. CDR1 and CDR2 from the germline V gene are KGHSH and LQKENI. This CDR3 contains 13 residues. Full variable domain (rest looked up from reference TRBV18 and TRBJ1-1): NAGVMQNPRHLVRRRGQEARLRCSPMKGHSHVYWYRQLPEEGLKFMVYLQKENIIDESGMPKERFSAEFPKEGPSILRIQQVVRGDSAAYFCASSQTGGGEAFFGQGTRLTVV.

This clonotype has at least ten counts. This chain links TRBV6-1 with TRBJ2-3, with D maybe TRBD2 (6 bases). V was shortened by 4 bases and J by 6 bases, with 17 bases between the two germline ends. The germline V gene has CDR1 MNHNS and CDR2 SASEGT. The CDR3 is 15 residues long. CDR3 protein: CASSAYQVREDTQYF. The CDR3 DNA is TGTGCCAGCAGTGCTTACCAGGTCCGGGAGGATACGCAGTATTTT.

This sequence joins TRBV20-1 and TRBJ2-1, with unresolved D. Between the trimmed V and J ends, which lost 5 bases and 3 bases, there was a span of 11 bases. CDR3 length equals 13 residues. Germline V gives CDR1 DFQATT, CDR2 SNEGSKA (reference sequence). CDR3: CSAQPMNYNEQFF. The DNA of the CDR3 is TGCAGTGCTCAGCCGATGAACTACAATGAGCAGTTCTTC.

This rearrangement joins TRBV25-1 to TRBJ2-3; no firm D call. Germline V gene lookup returns CDR1 MGHDK and CDR2 SYGVNS. Trimming took off 2 bases at V and 1 base at J, with 7 bases between the two ends. The CDR3 covers 14 residues. CDR3 protein: CASSEALGTDTQYF. The CDR3 DNA is TGTGCCAGCAGTGAAGCGCTCGGCACAGATACGCAGTATTTT.

This clonotype was detected ten times or more. The CDR3 here is CASSAALTFTLHF. The CDR3 DNA follows: TGTGCCAGCAGCGCGGCATTGACTTTTACCCTCCACTTT. The rearrangement links TRBV12-3 or TRBV12-4 to TRBJ1-6; D is ambiguous. Trimming took off 6 bases at V and 14 bases at J, with 17 bases between the two ends. This CDR3 spans 13 amino acids.

This chain connects TRBV7-9 to TRBJ2-5, with TRBD2 matching over 9 bases. Germline assignment: CDR1 SEHNR and CDR2 FQNEAQ (reference sequence). The CDR3 loop spans 15 amino acids. V gave up 6 bases and J gave up 2 bases; unmatched junction bases: 7. The CDR3 is CASSPGLAIQETQYF. CDR3 DNA sequence: TGTGCCAGCAGTCCGGGACTAGCTATTCAAGAGACCCAGTACTTC.

This clonotype was seen repeatedly, ten times or more. This chain uses TRBV7-9 with TRBJ2-5; D gene uncertain. V shed 3 bases and J shed 2 bases, with 10 bases lying between them. This CDR3 comprises 14 residues. Germline assignment: CDR1 SEHNR and CDR2 FQNEAQ (reference sequence). The CDR3 DNA reads TGTGCCAGCAGCTTGAGTAGGATACAAGAGACCCAGTACTTC. Protein: CASSLSRIQETQYF. Together with reference TRBV7-9 and TRBJ2-5, the CDR3 gives the full variable domain: DTGVSQNPRHKITKRGQNVTFRCDPISEHNRLYWYRQTLGQGPEFLTYFQNEAQLEKSRLLSDRFSAERPKGSFSTLEIQRTEQGDSAMYLCASSLSRIQETQYFGPGTRLLVL.

The CDR3 loop is CAIRGTGVNSPLHF. The CDR3 region has the DNA TGTGCCATCAGAGGGACAGGGGTTAATTCACCCCTCCACTTT. The chain combines TRBV10-3 with TRBJ1-6; 10 nucleotides line up with TRBD1. The CDR3 spans 14 residues. Per germline, CDR1 ENHRY and CDR2 SYGVKD. The junction had 2 bases not matched to a gene; V was cut back by 6 bases and J by 6 bases.